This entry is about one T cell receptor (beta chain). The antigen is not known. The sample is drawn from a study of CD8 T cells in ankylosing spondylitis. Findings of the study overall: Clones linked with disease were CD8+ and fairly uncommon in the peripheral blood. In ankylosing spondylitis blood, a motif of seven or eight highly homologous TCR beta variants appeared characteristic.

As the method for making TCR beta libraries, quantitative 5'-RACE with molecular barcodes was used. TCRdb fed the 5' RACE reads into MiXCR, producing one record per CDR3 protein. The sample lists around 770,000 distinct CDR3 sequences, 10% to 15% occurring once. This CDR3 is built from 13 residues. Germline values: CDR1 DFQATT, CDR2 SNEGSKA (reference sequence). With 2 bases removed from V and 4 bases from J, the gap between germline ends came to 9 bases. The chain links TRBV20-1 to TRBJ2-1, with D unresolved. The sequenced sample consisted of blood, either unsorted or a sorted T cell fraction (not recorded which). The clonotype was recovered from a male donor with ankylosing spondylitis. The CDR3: CSARSPEYNEQFF. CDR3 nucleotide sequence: TGCAGTGCTAGATCCCCCGAGTACAATGAGCAGTTCTTC.